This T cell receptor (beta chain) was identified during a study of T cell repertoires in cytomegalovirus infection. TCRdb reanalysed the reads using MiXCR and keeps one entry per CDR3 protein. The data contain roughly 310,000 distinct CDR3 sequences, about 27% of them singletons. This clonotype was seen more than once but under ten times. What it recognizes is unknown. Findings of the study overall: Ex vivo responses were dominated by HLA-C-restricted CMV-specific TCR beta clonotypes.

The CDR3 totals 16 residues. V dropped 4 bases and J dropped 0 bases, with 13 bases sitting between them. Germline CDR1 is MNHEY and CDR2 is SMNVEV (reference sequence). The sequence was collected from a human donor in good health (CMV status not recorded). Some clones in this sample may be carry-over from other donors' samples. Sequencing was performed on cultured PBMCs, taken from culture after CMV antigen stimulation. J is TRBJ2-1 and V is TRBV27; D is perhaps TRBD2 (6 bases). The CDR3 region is CASSSSSVDSYNEQFF. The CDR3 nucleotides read TGTGCCAGCAGTTCCTCTAGCGTAGACTCCTACAATGAGCAGTTCTTC.